This T cell receptor beta chain is drawn from a study of breast tumors, draining lymph nodes, adjacent tissues. General study points: Most tumor T cells seemingly derive from lymph node, then expand in tumor. Data only fit, rather than demonstrated, lymph node origin of most tumor T cells. Tumors had less TCR diversity than lymph nodes, more than nontumor tissue. Luminal-like breast cancer showed significantly higher tumor–nontumor repertoire similarity than basal-like.

As to this clonotype: Its matching antigen is unknown.

V was cut by 6 bases and J by 6 bases, with 24 bases left in between. Germline V gene lookup returns CDR1 DFQATT and CDR2 SNEGSKA (reference sequence). The CDR3 consists of 16 residues. From the multiplex PCR reads, TCRdb called clonotypes with MiXCR, one entry per CDR3 protein. The profile shows 200,000 or so distinct CDR3 sequences, 30% to 40% of them singletons. The lymph nodes were axillary draining lymph nodes from breast cancer patients. This TCR came from a female donor with breast cancer. Some clones in this sample may be carry-over from other donors' samples. The chain couples TRBV20-1 to TRBJ2-1; possibly TRBD2 for D (7 bases). Material for sequencing was axillary lymph node tissue. The CDR3 here is CSASSLLGEGGNEQFF. The CDR3 region has the DNA TGCAGTGCCAGCAGCTTATTGGGGGAGGGGGGCAATGAGCAGTTCTTC.